Below, one T cell receptor beta chain is given with its context. Its antigen is undetermined. Isolation of PBMCs gave at least 6 million cells per sample. This sample was taken from a study of blood T cells in healthy people across ages. Notes on the study in general: While age rose, TCR beta diversity per million T cells dropped in a roughly linear way. More naive CD4+ cells and higher diversity marked long-lived donors relative to aged donors.

Primers used in a second PCR of about 7 to 12 cycles were a sample-barcoded 5' primer and a J-beta primer mix. Tagging of each cDNA molecule was performed by a template-switch adaptor with 12 random nucleotides. TCRdb reprocessed the 5' RACE reads via MiXCR and lists one record per CDR3 protein. The sample has roughly 500,000 distinct CDR3 sequences; 25% to 30% are singletons. CDR3 size: 14 residues. V gave up 4 bases and J gave up 3 bases, with 14 bases separating them. Germline CDR1 SGHRS, CDR2 YFSETQ. The genes are TRBV5-1 and TRBJ2-7, with D tentatively TRBD1 (6 bases). Material: blood. This receptor was identified in a woman between 70 and 85 years old in good health. The CDR3 protein is CASSQRGQIYEQYF. In nucleotides, the CDR3 is TGCGCCAGCAGCCAGAGAGGACAGATCTACGAGCAGTACTTC.